This T cell receptor beta chain came from a study of blood T cell repertoires in COVID-19. Background on the study: COVID-19 samples from acute and convalescent phases originated in the United States, Italy and Spain. In each case, the material was cDNA or gDNA derived from T cells, B-cell-depleted T cells, or PBMCs.

V lost 3 bases and J lost 11, with 17 bases in between. Germline assignment: CDR1 KGHSH and CDR2 LQKENI. The CDR3 runs to 14 residues. Per the study methods: Reference gene primer amplification gave estimated nucleated cell counts. The table came from immunoSEQ multiplex PCR; TCRdb's copy has only in-frame clones and leaves some out. V and J calls and clone size are those listed in that table; D and trimming were worked out from the DNA. The sample records about 100,000 clones, 80% being singletons. The chain uses TRBV18 and TRBJ1-3, with D hard to call. Sequenced sample: peripheral blood. The source is a woman aged 65 to 85 with acute or convalescent COVID-19. The CDR3 region is CASSPEVALEAIYF. CDR3 in DNA: TGTGCCAGCTCACCGGAGGTCGCCCTTGAGGCCATATATTTT.